These 30 T cell receptor beta chains share one sample of origin, sequenced in a study of shared clonotypes between healthy human individuals. Only in-frame clones appear in the TCRdb table, and some are missing; sequencing was by immunoSEQ multiplex PCR. The sample contains 2 million to 2.5 million clones, 85% to 95% of which appear only once. What was sequenced was naive CD4+ T cells from PBMCs. Indicated subset: CD45RA+ positively selected. The receptor set was obtained from a man younger than 35 in good health. Some clones in this sample may be carry-over from other donors' samples.

The chain carries TRBV7-2 and TRBJ1-2; 8 positions agree with TRBD1. V was pared by 5 bases and J by 1 base, with 3 bases of the junction left unmatched. Germline CDR1 and CDR2: SGHTA and FQGNSA. This CDR3 contains 14 residues. As DNA, the CDR3 is TGTGCCAGCAGCCCAGACAGGGGTAACTATGGCTACACCTTC. Protein sequence: CASSPDRGNYGYTF.

The CDR3 sequence is CSVNRDRSTGELFF. The CDR3 DNA sequence: TGCAGCGTAAACCGGGACAGGAGTACCGGGGAGCTGTTTTTT. V usage is TRBV29-1 and J usage is TRBJ2-2; 8 bases line up with TRBD1. The V and J ends lost 6 bases and 5 bases, in that order; junction bases with no gene match: 8. CDR3 size: 14 residues. CDR1 and CDR2 from the germline V gene are SQVTM and ANQGSEA.

Of note for this clone: Other DNA sequences within the sample encode an identical CDR3. This rearrangement joins TRBV2 to TRBJ1-1, with a weak D call TRBD1 (5 bases). This CDR3 contains 14 residues. V dropped 3 bases and J dropped 1 base, with 9 bases sitting between them. Germline-derived CDR1 and CDR2 are SNHLY and FYNNEI. Here the CDR3 reads CASSDRGGNTEAFF. CDR3 sequence (DNA): TGTGCCAGCAGTGATCGTGGGGGGAACACTGAAGCTTTCTTT.

This rearrangement joins TRBV4-3 to TRBJ2-1, with 7 bases identical to TRBD2. Looked up from germline, CDR1 is LGHNA and CDR2 is YSLEER. V lost 4 bases and J lost 6; bases outside the gene matches: 12. The CDR3 runs 16 residues. CDR3 in amino acids: CASSLLGAGDGNEQFF. The CDR3 region has the DNA TGCGCCAGCAGCCTCTTAGGGGCGGGAGATGGCAATGAGCAGTTCTTC.

V usage is TRBV7-2 and J usage is TRBJ2-1; 12 bases fit TRBD2. This CDR3 spans 16 amino acids. The V gene's germline CDR1 is SGHTA and CDR2 FQGNSA. The V and J ends lost 2 bases and 5 bases, in that order; junction bases with no gene match: 4. CDR3 amino acids: CASSLLLAGGNNEQFF. The CDR3 DNA reads as TGTGCCAGCAGCTTACTTCTAGCGGGAGGGAACAATGAGCAGTTCTTC.

This rearrangement joins TRBV5-1 to TRBJ2-6; maybe TRBD1 (5 bases). Trimming cost V 4 bases and J 0 bases, with 11 bases left between them. The CDR3 length is 16 residues. Looked up from germline, CDR1 is SGHRS and CDR2 is YFSETQ. This chain's CDR3 is CASSPTASSGANVLTF. The CDR3 DNA follows: TGCGCCAGCAGCCCGACAGCGAGCTCTGGGGCCAACGTCCTGACTTTC.

This clone has only one observation. The chain has TRBV14 and TRBJ2-7; tentative D call: TRBD1 (6 bases). Germline V lookup: CDR1 SGHDN, CDR2 FVKESK. The CDR3 spans 14 residues. Deletions cut 1 base from V and 7 bases from J, with 14 bases between. This CDR3 reads CASSQGAGVYEQYF. In nucleotides, the CDR3 is TGTGCCAGCAGCCAAGGGGCAGGGGTTTATGAGCAGTACTTC. Full variable domain (remainder filled in from reference TRBV14 and TRBJ2-7): EAGVTQFPSHSVIEKGQTVTLRCDPISGHDNLYWYRRVMGKEIKFLLHFVKESKQDESGMPNNRFLAERTGGTYSTLKVQPAELEDSGVYFCASSQGAGVYEQYFGPGTRLTVT.

The gene calls are TRBV30 and TRBJ2-1; 8 nucleotides line up with TRBD2. Germline lookup yields CDR1 GTSNPN and CDR2 SVGIG (reference sequence). Trimming removed 4 bases from V and 3 bases from J; junction bases left unmatched: 11. The length of the CDR3 is 16 residues. CDR3 nucleotide sequence: TGTGCCTGGACCCCCCCAGCGGGAGACGTCTACAATGAGCAGTTCTTC. Protein sequence: CAWTPPAGDVYNEQFF.

V is TRBV5-1 and J is TRBJ2-2; possibly TRBD2 for D (5 bases). Per germline, CDR1 SGHRS and CDR2 YFSETQ. The V and J ends lost 4 bases and 5 bases respectively, with 15 bases between them. CDR3 length: 15 residues. This CDR3 reads CASSPTTGKTGELFF. CDR3 sequence (DNA): TGCGCCAGCAGCCCGACCACGGGGAAGACCGGGGAGCTGTTTTTT.

V usage is TRBV6-6 and J usage is TRBJ1-1, with 9 bases fitting TRBD1. J gave up 5 bases and V 6 bases, and 10 bases lay outside the gene matches. CDR3 length equals 15 residues. Germline values: CDR1 MNHNY, CDR2 SVGAGI (reference sequence). The chain's CDR3 is CASRENRGRVTEAFF. The DNA for the CDR3 is TGTGCCAGCAGGGAAAACAGGGGGCGGGTAACTGAAGCTTTCTTT.

CDR3 bases: TGTGCCAGTAGTATAAAACAGGGGTCTGGCTACACCTTC. It codes for CASSIKQGSGYTF. This chain joins TRBV19 and TRBJ1-2; 7 bases map to TRBD1. Germline V gene lookup returns CDR1 LNHDA and CDR2 SQIVND (reference sequence). V lost 2 bases, J lost 7 bases, and 4 bases stayed unmatched. The CDR3 is 13 amino acids.

This rearrangement joins TRBV25-1 to TRBJ2-7; a weak D match, TRBD1 (6 bases). The germline gives CDR1 MGHDK, CDR2 SYGVNS. Trimming left V 6 bases short and J 6 bases short, with 18 bases between. CDR3 size: 14 residues. Written as DNA, the CDR3 is TGTGCCAGCAGCGAACATCAAAACAGGGCCGAGCAGTACTTC. This gives the protein CASSEHQNRAEQYF.

The chain joins TRBV6-1 to TRBJ2-7; D might be TRBD1 (6 bases). The CDR3 has 16 amino acids. Germline V lookup: CDR1 MNHNS, CDR2 SASEGT. V was clipped by 2 bases and J by 2 bases, with 16 bases between them. The CDR3 loop reads CASSESRGTSTYEQYF. The CDR3 nucleotides are TGTGCCAGCAGTGAATCTAGAGGGACATCGACCTACGAGCAGTACTTC.

The chain is built from TRBV6-6 and TRBJ1-6; 7 bases fit TRBD1. Germline-derived CDR1 and CDR2 are MNHNY and SVGAGI (reference sequence). The CDR3 totals 14 residues. V lost 6 bases to trimming and J lost 7 bases; unmatched junction nucleotides: 6. The CDR3 DNA reads TGTGCCAGCAGCTGGACAGGTGACAATTCACCCCTCCACTTT. Residues: CASSWTGDNSPLHF.

J is TRBJ1-6 and V is TRBV5-6, with D perhaps TRBD1 (5 bases). The V end was cut by 4 bases, the J end by 11 bases, with 25 bases between. CDR1 is SGHDT and CDR2 is YYEEEE in the germline V gene. The CDR3 has 17 residues. The DNA for the CDR3 is TGTGCCAGCAGCCCGGGCCGCCGCGGGACCGGGGCTGCACCCCTCCACTTT. This codes for CASSPGRRGTGAAPLHF.

CDR3 protein: CASSPGTASNTGELFF. In nucleotides, the CDR3 is TGTGCCAGCAGCCCAGGGACAGCTTCGAACACCGGGGAGCTGTTTTTT. This rearrangement joins TRBV7-6 to TRBJ2-2, with 7 bases aligning to TRBD1. The V gene end was trimmed by 5 bases and the J gene end by 0 bases; junction bases not matched to a gene: 6. The germline V gene encodes CDR1 SGHVS and CDR2 FNYEAQ. The length of the CDR3 is 16 residues.

With respect to this clone: Other DNA sequences from this sample encode an identical CDR3 as well. The rearrangement links TRBV28 to TRBJ2-7; 11 nucleotides align to TRBD1. The CDR3 covers 15 residues. Germline CDR1 is MDHEN and CDR2 is SYDVKM. V was clipped by 5 bases and J by 2 bases; unmatched bases: 5. The CDR3 DNA reads as TGTGCCAGCAGTACTACGGGACAGGGGGCCTACGAGCAGTACTTC. Translated: CASSTTGQGAYEQYF.

The chain has TRBV2 and TRBJ2-7; D is uncertain. V lost 4 bases, J lost 6 bases, and 13 bases lay in between. The germline V gene has CDR1 SNHLY and CDR2 FYNNEI. The CDR3 length is 13 residues. CDR3 protein: CASSVASTGEQYF. Here the CDR3 DNA reads TGTGCCAGCAGTGTCGCGAGTACGGGCGAGCAGTACTTC.

The rearrangement joins TRBV2 to TRBJ2-1, with 8 bases lining up with TRBD2. Germline lookup yields CDR1 SNHLY and CDR2 FYNNEI. This CDR3 has 17 amino acids. J gave up 9 bases and V 7 bases, and 20 bases lay outside the gene matches. CDR3 DNA: TGTGCCAGCACCGGGGGAGGCGGGAGGTCATTAACGAGTGAGCAGTTCTTC. Protein product: CASTGGGGRSLTSEQFF.

The chain carries TRBV5-1 and TRBJ2-3, with unresolved D. The CDR3 loop spans 16 amino acids. Germline-derived CDR1 and CDR2 are SGHRS and YFSETQ. Trimming removed 0 bases at V and 0 bases at J, with 11 bases between. The CDR3 coding sequence is TGCGCCAGCAGCTTGGCCGGCCGTACTAGCACAGATACGCAGTATTTT. The encoded protein is CASSLAGRTSTDTQYF.

About this clone itself: Other DNA sequences from this sample encode an identical CDR3 as well. This chain joins TRBV28 and TRBJ2-1, with TRBD1 matching 9 bases. Germline loops: CDR1 MDHEN, CDR2 SYDVKM. There are 15 residues in the CDR3. V lost 3 bases to trimming and J lost 4 bases; unmatched junction nucleotides: 4. DNA for the CDR3: TGTGCCAGCAGTTTTCGGACAGGGGTATACAATGAGCAGTTCTTC. Amino acid sequence: CASSFRTGVYNEQFF.

The chain employs TRBV6-6 and TRBJ2-2; tentatively, D is TRBD1 (6 bases). The ends were cut back, 6 bases at V and 4 bases at J, with 12 bases in the middle. This CDR3 is built from 14 residues. Germline lookup yields CDR1 MNHNY and CDR2 SVGAGI (reference sequence). The CDR3 is CASRRTGSTGELFF. The CDR3 region has the DNA TGTGCCAGCAGACGTACAGGGTCCACCGGGGAGCTGTTTTTT.

The chain uses TRBV7-2 and TRBJ1-5; D uncertain. Trimming stripped 4 bases from V and 0 bases from J, with 10 bases between. From germline, CDR1 is SGHTA and CDR2 FQGNSA. The CDR3 runs 15 residues. CDR3 residues: CASSWAVYSNQPQHF. In DNA form, the CDR3 reads TGTGCCAGCAGCTGGGCAGTTTATAGCAATCAGCCCCAGCATTTT.

V is TRBV15 and J is TRBJ1-5; 7 positions match TRBD1. V gave up 6 bases and J gave up 3 bases; unmatched junction bases: 5. The CDR3 covers 14 residues. CDR1 and CDR2 (germline): LNHNV, YYDKDF (reference sequence). The CDR3, as DNA: TGTGCCACCAGGGCCGGACAGGCCAATCAGCCCCAGCATTTT. This gives the protein CATRAGQANQPQHF.

This rearrangement joins TRBV6-1 to TRBJ2-1, with no clear D. This CDR3 comprises 14 residues. CDR1 and CDR2 from the germline V gene are MNHNS and SASEGT. Trimming took 6 bases from V and 0 from J, leaving 9 bases between them. The CDR3 sequence: CASRSVSSYNEQFF. The DNA of the CDR3 is TGTGCCAGCAGATCGGTGAGCTCCTACAATGAGCAGTTCTTC.

The CDR3 DNA follows: TGCGCCAGCAGCTTACCGGACAGGGGGCCCTACAATGAGCAGTTCTTC. As protein: CASSLPDRGPYNEQFF. The V and J genes are TRBV5-1 and TRBJ2-1; 11 bases align to TRBD1. Trimming at V came to 2 bases and at J to 2 bases, leaving 3 bases not matched to a gene. The CDR3 is 16 amino acids. Germline values: CDR1 SGHRS, CDR2 YFSETQ.

The rearrangement links TRBV18 to TRBJ1-2; 7 positions match TRBD1. The CDR3 loop spans 14 amino acids. Germline values: CDR1 KGHSH, CDR2 LQKENI. The V and J ends lost 2 bases and 7 bases, in that order; junction bases with no gene match: 7. The CDR3 nucleotides are TGTGCCAGCTCACCAACCTCAGGGGGGTCTGGCTACACCTTC. It encodes CASSPTSGGSGYTF.

The chain couples TRBV5-1 to TRBJ2-3, with 12 bases identical to TRBD2. The length of the CDR3 is 17 residues. Trimming removed 4 bases from V and 3 bases from J; junction bases left unmatched: 9. CDR1 and CDR2 from the germline V gene are SGHRS and YFSETQ. The CDR3 spells CASSPASGRAGTDTQYF. CDR3 DNA: TGCGCCAGCAGCCCGGCTAGCGGGAGGGCCGGGACAGATACGCAGTATTTT.

The chain joins TRBV5-3 to TRBJ2-7; TRBD2 agrees at 11 bases. TRBV5-3 counts as an open reading frame of uncertain function. This CDR3 comprises 19 residues. Trimming removed 4 bases from V and 6 bases from J; junction bases left unmatched: 21. The CDR3 protein is CARSDRRVAGGPSTAEQYF. CDR3 sequence (DNA): TGTGCCAGAAGCGACCGAAGGGTAGCGGGAGGGCCGAGTACTGCCGAGCAGTACTTC.

V is TRBV6-5 and J is TRBJ1-1; D is possibly TRBD1 (5 bases). The length of the CDR3 is 13 residues. Germline V CDR1 and CDR2: MNHEY, SVGAGI. The V and J ends lost 10 bases and 4 bases respectively, with 16 bases between them. The CDR3 DNA is TGTGCCACCAGCAGGGACGCCGGCACTGAAGCTTTCTTT. It is translated as CATSRDAGTEAFF.